These 13 T cell receptor beta chains came from one sample sequenced in a study of shared T cell receptors in the human thymus. Sequencing used immunoSEQ multiplex PCR; TCRdb keeps in-frame clones, though not all of them. Here the sample spans approximately 760,000 clones, approximately 83% being singletons. The same sample was also used in a study of human thymus T cells.

The material sequenced was thymocytes. All receptors come from a girl in the first two years of life with a congenital heart defect.

This chain uses TRBV5-5 with TRBJ2-6; D unclear. With 0 bases removed from V and 5 bases from J, the gap between germline ends came to 15 bases. Per germline, CDR1 SGHKS and CDR2 YYEKEE (reference sequence). The CDR3 runs 17 residues. The CDR3 is CASSLGKRFRRANVLTF. CDR3 in DNA: TGTGCCAGCAGCTTGGGAAAGCGATTTCGGCGGGCCAACGTCCTGACTTTC.

The chain employs TRBV9 and TRBJ2-3; D is possibly TRBD2 (5 bases). Germline CDR1 and CDR2: SGDLS and YYNGEE. There are 16 residues in the CDR3. Trimming removed 0 bases from V and 3 bases from J, with 14 bases in between. The CDR3 sequence: CASSVGLGVRTDTQYF. The CDR3, as DNA: TGTGCCAGCAGCGTAGGTCTCGGGGTAAGGACAGATACGCAGTATTTT.

J is TRBJ2-2 and V is TRBV19, with TRBD2 identical over 7 bases. CDR3 length equals 16 residues. Looked up from germline, CDR1 is LNHDA and CDR2 is SQIVND (reference sequence). V trimming: 4 bases; J trimming: 2 bases; junction bases outside the gene matches: 7. This chain's CDR3 is CASSTTSSGNTGELFF. In DNA, the CDR3 is TGTGCCAGTAGTACCACCTCTAGCGGAAACACCGGGGAGCTGTTTTTT.

This chain connects TRBV11-2 to TRBJ2-7; 7 positions agree with TRBD1. Trimming removed 1 base from V and 9 bases from J; junction bases left unmatched: 12. The CDR3 has 15 amino acids. Germline V gene lookup returns CDR1 SGHAT and CDR2 FQNNGV. As DNA, the CDR3 is TGTGCCAGCAGCTTAGCGGGACAGCCGCGTAGAGGGCAGTACTTC. This codes for CASSLAGQPRRGQYF.

V and J are TRBV7-9 and TRBJ1-1; tentative D call: TRBD1 (6 bases). V dropped 2 bases and J dropped 8 bases, with 12 bases sitting between them. CDR1 and CDR2 from the germline V gene are SEHNR and FQNEAQ (reference sequence). The CDR3 loop spans 13 amino acids. The CDR3 region has the DNA TGTGCCAGCAGCTTAACAGGGAGAAGGGAAGCTTTCTTT. It is translated as CASSLTGRREAFF.

This chain uses TRBV18 with TRBJ1-2, with D uncertain. This CDR3 comprises 16 residues. The V gene's germline CDR1 is KGHSH and CDR2 LQKENI. The V gene lost 6 bases and the J gene lost 3 bases, with 20 bases spanning the gap. The CDR3 reads CASSRPGSKRDYGYTF. The CDR3 DNA reads TGTGCCAGCTCCCGTCCGGGGTCCAAGCGGGACTATGGCTACACCTTC. Looking up the rest from reference TRBV18 and TRBJ1-2 gives the full variable domain: NAGVMQNPRHLVRRRGQEARLRCSPMKGHSHVYWYRQLPEEGLKFMVYLQKENIIDESGMPKERFSAEFPKEGPSILRIQQVVRGDSAAYFCASSRPGSKRDYGYTFGSGTRLTVV.

This chain uses TRBV5-1 with TRBJ2-1; 8 nucleotides agree with TRBD2. V was pared by 0 bases and J by 0 bases, with 2 bases of the junction left unmatched. Germline V gives CDR1 SGHRS, CDR2 YFSETQ. The CDR3 runs to 16 residues. The CDR3 nucleotides read TGCGCCAGCAGCTTGGAGGGGACTAGCTCCTACAATGAGCAGTTCTTC. Translating it yields CASSLEGTSSYNEQFF.

This rearrangement joins TRBV28 to TRBJ1-2; 9 bases are a match to TRBD1. Germline V CDR1 and CDR2: MDHEN, SYDVKM. The CDR3 length is 16 residues. V lost 3 bases and J lost 6; bases outside the gene matches: 11. CDR3 sequence reads: CASSFWDRVKVDGYTF. The CDR3 region has the DNA TGTGCCAGCAGTTTTTGGGACAGGGTTAAAGTTGATGGCTACACCTTC.

The chain employs TRBV6-6 and TRBJ2-5, with D maybe TRBD1 (6 bases). The CDR3 runs to 13 residues. Trimming removed 2 bases at V and 11 bases at J, with 15 bases between. Germline values: CDR1 MNHNY, CDR2 SVGAGI (reference sequence). The CDR3 bases are TGTGCCAGCAGTTACCCTCAATACGGGACACAGTACTTC. The encoded protein is CASSYPQYGTQYF.

V and J are TRBV18 and TRBJ2-7; TRBD1 agrees at 8 bases. The germline V gene has CDR1 KGHSH and CDR2 LQKENI. V dropped 1 base and J dropped 2; count of bases not matched to a gene: 7. The CDR3 is made up of 16 amino acids. CDR3 nucleotide sequence: TGTGCCAGCTCACCACGTAGTGACAGGGGCACCTACGAGCAGTACTTC. Amino acid sequence: CASSPRSDRGTYEQYF.

This clone was counted a single time. The V gene is TRBV4-3, the J gene TRBJ1-1; D remains ambiguous. With 3 bases removed from V and 4 bases from J, the gap between germline ends came to 12 bases. CDR1 LGHNA and CDR2 YSLEER come from the germline V gene. This CDR3 is built from 14 residues. The CDR3 nucleotides read TGCGCCAGCAGCCACGACACAAGCAGCACTGAAGCTTTCTTT. Translated: CASSHDTSSTEAFF.

The chain joins TRBV6-6 to TRBJ2-1; tentatively, D is TRBD1 (5 bases). The CDR3 loop spans 13 amino acids. Germline values: CDR1 MNHNY, CDR2 SVGAGI (reference sequence). Trimming took off 0 bases at V and 9 bases at J, with 9 bases between the two ends. CDR3 in DNA: TGTGCCAGCAGTTACTCGGCCCAGGGTGAGCAGTTCTTC. Translated: CASSYSAQGEQFF.

This clone has only a few counts. V gene TRBV14 combines with J gene TRBJ2-1, with D possibly matching TRBD1 (5 bases). With 4 bases removed from V and 5 bases from J, the gap between germline ends came to 21 bases. Per germline, CDR1 SGHDN and CDR2 FVKESK. The CDR3 contains 17 residues. The CDR3 reads CASSPSPRVSEHNEQFF. CDR3 DNA sequence: TGTGCCAGCAGCCCGAGTCCCAGGGTATCGGAGCACAATGAGCAGTTCTTC. Full variable domain (outside the CDR3, taken from reference TRBV14 and TRBJ2-1): EAGVTQFPSHSVIEKGQTVTLRCDPISGHDNLYWYRRVMGKEIKFLLHFVKESKQDESGMPNNRFLAERTGGTYSTLKVQPAELEDSGVYFCASSPSPRVSEHNEQFFGPGTRLTVL.